This paragraph covers one T cell receptor (beta chain) sequence. Profiling relied on immunoSEQ multiplex PCR, and the TCRdb table lists in-frame clones only, not all of them. The data hold more than 400,000 clones, with about 90% observed a single time. The data were taken from a study of blood T cell repertoires in COVID-19. Trimming at V came to 8 bases and at J to 9 bases, leaving 8 bases not matched to a gene. The CDR3 runs to 13 residues. Germline CDR1 and CDR2: SGHRS and YFSETQ. The chain uses TRBV5-1 and TRBJ1-6, with 7 bases identical to TRBD1. This receptor was taken from a man between 18 and 35 years old who had recovered from COVID-19. The sample taken for sequencing was PBMCs or T cells enriched from blood (not recorded which). For the CDR3, the DNA is TGCGCCAGTGGACAGGAAATAGGTTCACCCCTCCACTTT. Translating gives CASGQEIGSPLHF.